One and the same sample provided the 19 T cell receptor beta chains below, sequenced in a study of a mutant IDH1 vaccine in newly diagnosed glioma. Some clones are missing from TCRdb's copy, which holds only in-frame ones; the method was immunoSEQ multiplex PCR. The sample has about 130,000 clones, about four fifths seen once; the top ten hold 5.5%. No antigens are known for them. Time point given: week 11, during vaccination. Doses of 300 ug of mutant IDH1 20-mer peptide were given with topical imiquimod. The specimen comprised PBMCs, sampled from a glioma patient whose treatment included an IDH1 peptide vaccine. These receptors were taken from a man in his forties or fifties with glioma.

This clone was counted a single time. The rearrangement links TRBV13 to TRBJ2-3, with TRBD2 identical over 7 bases. This CDR3 contains 15 residues. The V and J ends lost 2 bases and 5 bases, in that order; junction bases with no gene match: 7. Looked up from germline, CDR1 is PRHDT and CDR2 is FYEKMQ (reference sequence). In nucleotides, the CDR3 is TGTGCCAGCAGCTTATTTGGGGGAGGGAGAGATACGCAGTATTTT. As protein: CASSLFGGGRDTQYF.

The V call is TRBV19, the J call TRBJ2-7; maybe TRBD2 (6 bases). CDR1 and CDR2 from the germline V gene are LNHDA and SQIVND (reference sequence). The CDR3 is 13 amino acids. The ends were cut back, 9 bases at V and 4 bases at J, with 16 bases in the middle. The CDR3: CASARDGGYEQYF. The CDR3 DNA follows: TGTGCCAGCGCTCGGGATGGAGGGTACGAGCAGTACTTC. The entire variable domain, with the rest obtained from reference TRBV19 and TRBJ2-7, is as follows: DGGITQSPKYLFRKEGQNVTLSCEQNLNHDAMYWYRQDPGQGLRLIYYSQIVNDFQKGDIAEGYSVSREKKESFPLTVTSAQKNPTAFYLCASARDGGYEQYFGPGTRLTVT.

The J gene is TRBJ1-1, the V gene TRBV4-3; D not resolved. V was clipped by 0 bases and J by 4 bases, with 9 bases between them. The CDR3 length is 14 residues. Germline V lookup: CDR1 LGHNA, CDR2 YSLEER. CDR3 protein: CASSQDLRVTEAFF. The CDR3 DNA follows: TGCGCCAGCAGCCAAGATTTGCGGGTCACTGAAGCTTTCTTT.

V is TRBV30 and J is TRBJ1-5; the match to TRBD1 covers 10 bases. The length of the CDR3 is 16 residues. From germline, CDR1 is GTSNPN and CDR2 SVGIG (reference sequence). With V trimmed by 3 bases and J by 0 bases, 5 bases remained unmatched. The CDR3 DNA reads as TGTGCCTGGAGGAAGGGGACAGGGGCTAGCAATCAGCCCCAGCATTTT. Translated, it gives CAWRKGTGASNQPQHF.

The chain employs TRBV23-1 and TRBJ1-1; D is possibly TRBD1 (5 bases). TRBV23-1 has ORF status, its function being uncertain. This CDR3 comprises 10 residues. V was cut by 7 bases and J by 6 bases, with 6 bases left in between. The CDR3 DNA reads TGCGCCAGCACAGGGTCTGAAGCTTTCTTT. It translates to CASTGSEAFF.

This chain uses TRBV6-1 with TRBJ1-1; 7 nucleotides agree with TRBD1. The V gene's germline CDR1 is MNHNS and CDR2 SASEGT. The CDR3 is 14 amino acids. The J segment lost 0 bases and the V segment lost 6 bases, leaving 4 bases of the junction unmatched. The CDR3 sequence is CASRGTAMNTEAFF. The CDR3 region has the DNA TGTGCCAGCAGGGGGACAGCCATGAACACTGAAGCTTTCTTT.

The CDR3 nucleotides read TGTGCCAGCAGTGACAAAAAAGTCAGGACGGACGAAAGCAATCAGCCCCAGCATTTT. Protein product: CASSDKKVRTDESNQPQHF. The chain recombines TRBV6-4 with TRBJ1-5; unclear D gene. Germline assignment: CDR1 MRHNA and CDR2 SNTAGT. CDR3 length equals 19 residues. V lost 2 bases, J lost 1 base, and 21 bases lay in between.

V gene TRBV5-8 combines with J gene TRBJ2-3, with 9 bases lining up with TRBD2. The CDR3 is made up of 15 amino acids. CDR1 is SGHTS and CDR2 is YDEGEE in the germline V gene. The J segment lost 4 bases and the V segment lost 6 bases, leaving 9 bases of the junction unmatched. The CDR3 here is CASTLSGRWADTQYF. The DNA of the CDR3 is TGTGCCAGCACTCTAAGCGGGAGGTGGGCAGATACGCAGTATTTT.

This chain joins TRBV9 and TRBJ2-3; D not certain. Germline V gene sequence: CDR1 SGDLS, CDR2 YYNGEE. V lost 0 bases to trimming and J lost 2 bases, with 10 bases between them. This CDR3 contains 15 residues. The CDR3 loop is CASSVGGSYTDTQYF. Here the CDR3 DNA reads TGTGCCAGCAGCGTAGGAGGCAGCTACACAGATACGCAGTATTTT. Based on the CDR3 plus reference TRBV9 and TRBJ2-3, the full variable domain is DSGVTQTPKHLITATGQRVTLRCSPRSGDLSVYWYQQSLDQGLQFLIQYYNGEERAKGNILERFSAQQFPDLHSELNLSSLELGDSALYFCASSVGGSYTDTQYFGPGTRLTVL.

V and J are TRBV28 and TRBJ2-3; the D gene is possibly TRBD2 (7 bases). Looked up from germline, CDR1 is MDHEN and CDR2 is SYDVKM. The CDR3 length is 19 residues. The V end was cut by 6 bases, the J end by 2 bases, with 27 bases between. CDR3 nucleotide sequence: TGTGCCAGCAGCCCCGGAATTGGGGGAGGGGGTTGGGACACAGATACGCAGTATTTT. This translates into CASSPGIGGGGWDTDTQYF.

This chain connects TRBV7-8 to TRBJ2-1, with TRBD1 identical over 7 bases. The CDR3 extends over 14 amino acids. Germline V gene data show CDR1 as SGHVS and CDR2 as FQNEAQ. With V trimmed by 1 base and J by 6 bases, 3 bases remained unmatched. The CDR3 loop reads CASSLGNRGNEQFF. CDR3 coding DNA: TGTGCCAGCAGCTTAGGTAACAGGGGCAATGAGCAGTTCTTC. The complete variable domain, with remaining parts taken from reference TRBV7-8 and TRBJ2-1, reads GAGVSQSPRYKVAKRGQDVALRCDPISGHVSLFWYQQALGQGPEFLTYFQNEAQLDKSGLPSDRFFAERPEGSVSTLKIQRTQQEDSAVYLCASSLGNRGNEQFFGPGTRLTVL.

For the CDR3, the DNA is TGCGCCAGCAGCCGGGGACGGGGGGATATAAATAATGAAAAACTGTTTTTT. This translates into CASSRGRGDINNEKLFF. The chain recombines TRBV23-1 with TRBJ1-4; TRBD1 is a possible D gene (5 bases). TRBV23-1 is known as an ORF, though its function is uncertain. The CDR3 consists of 17 residues. Trimming removed 6 bases at V and 4 bases at J, with 21 bases between.

The chain recombines TRBV11-2 with TRBJ1-2; 8 nucleotides match TRBD1. Germline V gene sequence: CDR1 SGHAT, CDR2 FQNNGV. The CDR3 totals 15 residues. V was clipped by 2 bases and J by 4 bases; unmatched bases: 6. CDR3 sequence reads: CASSLLPDRGYGYTF. The CDR3 bases are TGTGCCAGCAGCTTACTCCCTGACAGGGGCTATGGCTACACCTTC. The entire variable domain, with the rest obtained from reference TRBV11-2 and TRBJ1-2, is as follows: EAGVAQSPRYKIIEKRQSVAFWCNPISGHATLYWYQQILGQGPKLLIQFQNNGVVDDSQLPKDRFSAERLKGVDSTLKIQPAKLEDSAVYLCASSLLPDRGYGYTFGSGTRLTVV.

V is TRBV7-9 and J is TRBJ2-7, with TRBD2 identical over 10 bases. Looked up from germline, CDR1 is SEHNR and CDR2 is FQNEAQ (reference sequence). There are 15 residues in the CDR3. Germline trimming cut 6 bases from V and 3 bases from J; bases unmatched to any gene: 8. CDR3 DNA: TGTGCCAGCAGTCGTAGCGGGAGGCCTTTCTACGAGCAGTACTTC. Amino acid sequence: CASSRSGRPFYEQYF.

CDR3 nucleotide sequence: TGTGCCATCAGTGAGTCGAACCTCGACCGGCCGGAAACTAATACGCAGTATTTT. Its protein is CAISESNLDRPETNTQYF. The chain combines TRBV10-3 with TRBJ2-3; unclear D gene. CDR3 size: 18 residues. V was shortened by 0 bases and J by 7 bases, with 23 bases between the two germline ends. Germline CDR1 is ENHRY and CDR2 is SYGVKD.

The chain recombines TRBV10-3 with TRBJ2-3; tentatively, D is TRBD1 or TRBD2 (7 bases each). Germline V gene data show CDR1 as ENHRY and CDR2 as SYGVKD. This CDR3 is built from 14 residues. The germline V and J ends were trimmed by 6 bases and 1 base, with 11 bases remaining between them. The CDR3 region has the DNA TGTGCCATCAGGCAGGGGGGGGGCACAGATACGCAGTATTTT. Its protein is CAIRQGGGTDTQYF.

J is TRBJ1-1 and V is TRBV19, with TRBD1 as a possible D gene (6 bases). V was clipped by 6 bases and J by 4 bases, with 15 bases between them. Germline V gives CDR1 LNHDA, CDR2 SQIVND (reference sequence). This CDR3 region has 14 residues. The CDR3 DNA sequence: TGTGCCAGTAGGATAACAGGGTTGGCCACTGAAGCTTTCTTT. This encodes CASRITGLATEAFF.

The chain uses TRBV6-6 and TRBJ1-3; no definite D call. Germline V gene data show CDR1 as MNHNY and CDR2 as SVGAGI (reference sequence). CDR3 length: 13 residues. V was clipped by 5 bases and J by 0 bases, with 5 bases between them. The CDR3 spells CASSDFSGNTIYF. In DNA form, the CDR3 reads TGTGCCAGCAGTGACTTCTCTGGAAACACCATATATTTT.

The chain links TRBV4-3 to TRBJ2-4; D uncertain. The CDR3 contains 16 residues. Looked up from germline, CDR1 is LGHNA and CDR2 is YSLEER. V dropped 0 bases and J dropped 0 bases, with 9 bases sitting between them. The CDR3 coding sequence is TGCGCCAGCAGCCAAGAGCCAGCTTTAGCCAAAAACATTCAGTACTTC. As protein: CASSQEPALAKNIQYF.